This T cell receptor (beta chain) was documented in a study of cytomegalovirus exposure and HLA in healthy donors. The CDR3 sequence is 12 residues long. Germline values: CDR1 LGHNT, CDR2 FRNRAP. V shed 6 bases and J shed 9 bases, with 12 bases lying between them. Here immunoSEQ multiplex PCR was the method, and the copy in TCRdb shows in-frame clones only, minus some. The data hold 90,000 to 120,000 clones, with approximately 85% observed a single time. This clone was found a few times. This clonotype was obtained from a woman younger than 35 in good health and CMV-seronegative. The chain links TRBV12-5 to TRBJ1-5; D gene unclear. Sequenced sample: PBMCs. CDR3 protein: CASGLAFRPQHF. CDR3 sequence (DNA): TGTGCTAGTGGCCTGGCCTTTCGGCCCCAGCATTTT.